This T cell receptor beta chain was identified in a study of a mutant IDH1 vaccine in newly diagnosed glioma. Study-level information: Patients received vaccination from 4-6 weeks after radiotherapy alone, or with temozolomide cycles. The earlier regimen, radiotherapy, temozolomide, or both, was most often both. General observations from the study: Induction of immune responses by the vaccine occurred in 93.3% of patients.

Germline V gene lookup returns CDR1 MDHEN and CDR2 SYDVKM. The CDR3 consists of 13 residues. Trimming left V 4 bases short and J 0 bases short, with 5 bases between. On this clone: Its antigen is still unknown.

The protocol was immunoSEQ multiplex PCR, while the TCRdb copy is restricted to in-frame clones and leaves out a portion. This repertoire shows around 32,000 clones, roughly 80% found once; its top ten account for around 6.9%. The time point: week 35, safety follow-up. Topical imiquimod accompanied each vaccine dose, which consisted of 300 ug of mutant IDH1 20-mer peptide. The donors' diagnosis was new WHO grade 3 or 4 astrocytoma that was IDH1-mutant and ATRX-lost. The V call is TRBV28, the J call TRBJ2-3; D unresolved. Material: PBMCs, obtained from a glioma patient whose treatment included an IDH1 peptide vaccine. This TCR was sampled from a woman in her late teens or twenties with glioma. The CDR3 DNA is TGTGCCAGCAGTTACGCAAGCACAGATACGCAGTATTTT. This codes for CASSYASTDTQYF.